Below, 26 T cell receptor beta chains from the same sample are listed, as sequenced in a study of technical replicates of blood from a handful of donors. Some clones are missing from TCRdb's copy, which holds only in-frame ones; the method was immunoSEQ multiplex PCR. The sample has 60,000 to 75,000 clones, about 97% seen once. The sequenced sample was T cells isolated from PBMCs. All receptors come from a human donor in good health.

CDR3 bases: TGCAGCGCTCAGGGGGAGGGCTACACCTTC. This gives the protein CSAQGEGYTF. The chain carries TRBV29-1 and TRBJ1-2; 7 bases are a match to TRBD1. This CDR3 region has 10 residues. J gave up 8 bases and V 7 bases, and 4 bases lay outside the gene matches. The V gene's germline CDR1 is SQVTM and CDR2 ANQGSEA.

V and J are TRBV7-6 and TRBJ1-1; a weak D match, TRBD1 (6 bases). Germline CDR1 and CDR2: SGHVS and FNYEAQ. The CDR3 covers 14 residues. Trimming cost V 6 bases and J 1 base, with 12 bases left between them. The CDR3 DNA follows: TGTGCCAGCAGAAACAGGGACCAGAACACTGAAGCTTTCTTT. Protein sequence: CASRNRDQNTEAFF.

The V call is TRBV6-4, the J call TRBJ2-6; D is unresolved. The CDR3 has 14 amino acids. The germline V gene encodes CDR1 MRHNA and CDR2 SNTAGT. With 3 bases removed from V and 1 base from J, the gap between germline ends came to 4 bases. Here the CDR3 reads CASSEESGANVLTF. The CDR3 nucleotides read TGTGCCAGCAGTGAAGAGTCTGGGGCCAACGTCCTGACTTTC.

The gene calls are TRBV7-3 and TRBJ2-6, with a tentative D call TRBD2 (5 bases). Germline loops: CDR1 SGHTA, CDR2 FQGTGA. Trimming cost V 6 bases and J 4 bases, with 10 bases left between them. CDR3 length: 14 residues. CDR3 sequence (DNA): TGTGCCAGCAGGTTCGAGGGAGGGGCCAACGTCCTGACTTTC. Translation gives CASRFEGGANVLTF. Variable domain in full (rest from reference TRBV7-3 and TRBJ2-6): GAGVSQTPSNKVTEKGKYVELRCDPISGHTALYWYRQSLGQGPEFLIYFQGTGAADDSGLPNDRFFAVRPEGSVSTLKIQRTERGDSAVYLCASRFEGGANVLTFGAGSRLTVL.

Here the CDR3 reads CASRSDGQGMSYGYTF. Here the CDR3 DNA reads TGTGCCAGCAGAAGTGATGGACAGGGGATGAGCTATGGCTACACCTTC. The chain combines TRBV27 with TRBJ1-2, with 9 positions matching TRBD1. Germline lookup yields CDR1 MNHEY and CDR2 SMNVEV (reference sequence). The V segment lost 6 bases and the J segment 4 bases; nucleotides outside the gene matches: 12. The CDR3 extends over 16 amino acids.

The chain is built from TRBV9 and TRBJ1-4; no clear D. This CDR3 spans 15 amino acids. The germline V gene has CDR1 SGDLS and CDR2 YYNGEE. The V and J ends lost 3 bases and 9 bases respectively, with 18 bases between them. The CDR3 loop is CASSDGEGVVKKLFF. In nucleotides, the CDR3 is TGTGCCAGCAGCGACGGAGAGGGAGTAGTCAAAAAACTGTTTTTT. Based on the CDR3 plus reference TRBV9 and TRBJ1-4, the full variable domain is DSGVTQTPKHLITATGQRVTLRCSPRSGDLSVYWYQQSLDQGLQFLIQYYNGEERAKGNILERFSAQQFPDLHSELNLSSLELGDSALYFCASSDGEGVVKKLFFGSGTQLSVL.

The J gene is TRBJ1-5, the V gene TRBV30, with D unclear. The germline V gene encodes CDR1 GTSNPN and CDR2 SVGIG (reference sequence). There are 14 residues in the CDR3. V lost 4 bases, J lost 0 bases, and 10 bases lay in between. The CDR3 nucleotides read TGTGCCTGGACGGGAGCTGGTAGCAATCAGCCCCAGCATTTT. Its protein is CAWTGAGSNQPQHF.

V and J are TRBV5-4 and TRBJ2-5, with D possibly TRBD1 on 6 matching bases. The V gene lost 4 bases and the J gene lost 2 bases, with 15 bases spanning the gap. From germline, CDR1 is SGHNT and CDR2 YYREEE (reference sequence). This CDR3 comprises 15 residues. As DNA, the CDR3 is TGTGCCAGCAGCCTCGAACGGACAGCACAAGAGACCCAGTACTTC. It encodes CASSLERTAQETQYF.

This sequence joins TRBV28 and TRBJ2-3; TRBD2 matches at 9 bases. The germline V gene encodes CDR1 MDHEN and CDR2 SYDVKM. The J segment lost 3 bases and the V segment lost 2 bases, leaving 3 bases of the junction unmatched. CDR3 length: 15 amino acids. The CDR3 region is CASSLSGRRTDTQYF. In nucleotides, the CDR3 is TGTGCCAGCAGTTTAAGCGGGAGGAGGACAGATACGCAGTATTTT.

The chain uses TRBV5-4 and TRBJ2-7; 9 bases fit TRBD2. The germline gives CDR1 SGHNT, CDR2 YYREEE (reference sequence). The CDR3 totals 14 residues. Unmatched junction bases numbered 7, after V lost 0 bases and J lost 9 bases. CDR3 sequence reads: CASSLEVSGSTQYF. CDR3 sequence (DNA): TGTGCCAGCAGCTTGGAGGTTAGCGGGAGTACGCAGTACTTC.

V gene TRBV14 combines with J gene TRBJ2-1; D uncertain. CDR3 length: 14 amino acids. V was shortened by 0 bases and J by 2 bases, with 5 bases between the two germline ends. The germline V gene encodes CDR1 SGHDN and CDR2 FVKESK. This CDR3 is CASSQDFTYNEQFF. CDR3 in DNA: TGTGCCAGCAGCCAAGACTTTACCTACAATGAGCAGTTCTTC. Complete variable domain (other parts from reference TRBV14 and TRBJ2-1): EAGVTQFPSHSVIEKGQTVTLRCDPISGHDNLYWYRRVMGKEIKFLLHFVKESKQDESGMPNNRFLAERTGGTYSTLKVQPAELEDSGVYFCASSQDFTYNEQFFGPGTRLTVL.

This chain links TRBV19 with TRBJ2-2; 16 bases map to TRBD2. The CDR3 totals 17 residues. J lost 3 bases, V lost 6 bases, and 4 bases had no gene match. Germline-derived CDR1 and CDR2 are LNHDA and SQIVND (reference sequence). The CDR3, as DNA: TGTGCCAGTAGGGGACTAGCGGGAGGGAAAGACACCGGGGAGCTGTTTTTT. As protein: CASRGLAGGKDTGELFF.

This rearrangement joins TRBV6-5 to TRBJ2-5, with 7 bases identical to TRBD2. Trimming removed 6 bases from V and 0 bases from J; junction bases left unmatched: 1. There are 13 residues in the CDR3. Germline values: CDR1 MNHEY, CDR2 SVGAGI. The CDR3 coding sequence is TGTGCCAGCAGACTAGCGTACCAAGAGACCCAGTACTTC. Translation: CASRLAYQETQYF.

J is TRBJ2-3 and V is TRBV28; 7 nucleotides agree with TRBD2. The CDR3 totals 17 residues. CDR1 is MDHEN, CDR2 SYDVKM, per germline. The junction had 7 bases not matched to a gene; V was cut back by 0 bases and J by 1 base. The CDR3 nucleotides are TGTGCCAGCAGTTTATGGGGTAGGGAGGGAGGCACAGATACGCAGTATTTT. Translation gives CASSLWGREGGTDTQYF.

The chain carries TRBV7-2 and TRBJ2-1; the match to TRBD2 covers 8 bases. The CDR3 is 13 amino acids. With 6 bases clipped from V and 6 bases from J, the junction kept 4 bases outside the gene matches. Germline values: CDR1 SGHTA, CDR2 FQGNSA. The CDR3 is CASSLLAANEQFF. The DNA of the CDR3 is TGTGCCAGCAGTCTACTAGCGGCCAATGAGCAGTTCTTC.

This sequence joins TRBV4-1 and TRBJ2-7; D is perhaps TRBD2 (7 bases). This CDR3 spans 15 amino acids. Looked up from germline, CDR1 is MGHRA and CDR2 is YSYEKL. Trimming removed 1 base from V and 2 bases from J, with 12 bases in between. CDR3 loop: CASSQGGGGAYEQYF. For the CDR3, the DNA is TGCGCCAGCAGCCAAGGGGGGGGCGGAGCCTACGAGCAGTACTTC.

The count of this clone is one. This sequence joins TRBV5-1 and TRBJ1-3; unclear D gene. The ends were cut back, 0 bases at V and 2 bases at J, with 6 bases in the middle. The germline V gene encodes CDR1 SGHRS and CDR2 YFSETQ. The CDR3 totals 14 residues. The CDR3 here is CASSLVGTGNTIYF. The CDR3 coding sequence is TGCGCCAGCAGCTTGGTCGGGACTGGAAACACCATATATTTT.

The genes are TRBV5-1 and TRBJ2-3; 9 bases align to TRBD1. There are 15 residues in the CDR3. Germline V gene lookup returns CDR1 SGHRS and CDR2 YFSETQ. J was trimmed by 6 bases and V by 2 bases; bases with no gene match: 7. The CDR3 bases are TGCGCCAGCAGCTTTACAGGACAGGGGCGGGATACGCAGTATTTT. Translated: CASSFTGQGRDTQYF.

V and J are TRBV7-9 and TRBJ1-3; D is unclear. V was shortened by 1 base and J by 4 bases, with 14 bases between the two germline ends. Germline V gene lookup returns CDR1 SEHNR and CDR2 FQNEAQ (reference sequence). The CDR3 has 16 residues. CDR3: CASSLDSRASGNTIYF. CDR3 bases: TGTGCCAGCAGCTTAGACTCCAGAGCGTCCGGAAACACCATATATTTT.

This sequence joins TRBV28 and TRBJ1-3, with D uncertain. V shed 2 bases and J shed 0 bases, with 5 bases lying between them. This CDR3 comprises 14 residues. Looked up from germline, CDR1 is MDHEN and CDR2 is SYDVKM. The CDR3 bases are TGTGCCAGCAGTTTAGGGAGCTCTGGAAACACCATATATTTT. This gives the protein CASSLGSSGNTIYF.

This sequence joins TRBV28 and TRBJ2-7; 16 nucleotides line up with TRBD2. The V segment lost 4 bases and the J segment 5 bases; nucleotides outside the gene matches: 5. The CDR3 sequence is 16 residues long. The germline V gene has CDR1 MDHEN and CDR2 SYDVKM. This CDR3 reads CASSSGTSGREDEQYF. The CDR3 DNA is TGTGCCAGCAGTTCCGGGACTAGCGGGAGGGAAGACGAGCAGTACTTC.

CDR3 bases: TGTGCCAGCAGCCAAGGGTATACGGGAGGCTGGTACAATGAGCAGTTCTTC. Its protein is CASSQGYTGGWYNEQFF. The V and J genes are TRBV14 and TRBJ2-1, with 7 bases identical to TRBD2. Germline CDR1 reads SGHDN; CDR2 reads FVKESK. The V and J ends lost 1 base and 4 bases, in that order; junction bases with no gene match: 10. This CDR3 has 17 residues.

The gene calls are TRBV9 and TRBJ2-2, with 9 positions matching TRBD2. CDR3 length equals 16 residues. Trimming cost V 3 bases and J 2 bases; bases outside gene matches: 5. The V gene's germline CDR1 is SGDLS and CDR2 YYNGEE. The CDR3 coding sequence is TGTGCCAGCAGCGAAAGCGGGAGGCCAAACACCGGGGAGCTGTTTTTT. This codes for CASSESGRPNTGELFF.

V gene TRBV30 combines with J gene TRBJ1-2; D ambiguous. The V gene's germline CDR1 is GTSNPN and CDR2 SVGIG (reference sequence). The CDR3 contains 12 residues. V dropped 3 bases and J dropped 6 bases, with 11 bases sitting between them. The CDR3 region is CAWSRGSDGYTF. The CDR3 DNA follows: TGTGCCTGGAGCCGGGGTAGCGATGGCTACACCTTC.

CDR3 region: CASSLDRKQPQHF. The DNA for the CDR3 is TGTGCCAGTAGTCTTGACAGGAAACAGCCCCAGCATTTT. The chain carries TRBV19 and TRBJ1-5, with D maybe TRBD1 (6 bases). The V end was cut by 5 bases, the J end by 7 bases, with 12 bases between. In germline, CDR1 is LNHDA, CDR2 SQIVND (reference sequence). The CDR3 runs to 13 residues.

The chain carries TRBV11-2 and TRBJ1-5; TRBD1 might be the D (5 bases). V was shortened by 2 bases and J by 7 bases, with 9 bases between the two germline ends. CDR3 length: 13 amino acids. CDR1 is SGHAT and CDR2 is FQNNGV in the germline V gene. The CDR3 protein is CASSLQGFQPQHF. The CDR3 DNA reads TGTGCCAGCAGCTTACAGGGCTTCCAGCCCCAGCATTTT.